The subject of this entry is one TCR beta chain. The antigen is not known. The sample belongs to a study of cytomegalovirus exposure and HLA in healthy donors. The study's findings and limits: Most TCR sequences were rare, but some public TCRs occurred in many donors. In a later analysis, around 18,000 TCR beta sequences were associated with HLA alleles at 0.05 false discovery rate. Accurate prediction of most subjects' HLA-A and HLA-B alleles from TCR beta sequences was reported.

It was with 60 Vbeta and 13 Jbeta primers that the PCR ran. Measured with immunoSEQ multiplex PCR; TCRdb has only the in-frame clones, and not every one. The repertoire includes roughly 180,000 clones, about four fifths of them detected once, and around 0.98% sits in the top ten. The J segment lost 4 bases and the V segment lost 4 bases, leaving 13 bases of the junction unmatched. This CDR3 has 17 amino acids. Germline loops: CDR1 SNHLY, CDR2 FYNNEI. The receptor comes from a man aged 30 to 39 in good health and CMV-seronegative. The sample consisted of PBMCs. The J gene is TRBJ2-5, the V gene TRBV2, with 9 nucleotides matching TRBD2. CDR3 DNA: TGTGCCAGCAGTGGGAGAAGGACTAGCGTGGGGGGAGAGACCCAGTACTTC. This codes for CASSGRRTSVGGETQYF.